This T cell receptor beta chain was recovered during a study of CD8+ T cells in alopecia areata. The study, taken as a whole, reports: Clonality was higher in lesional than normal scalp, especially in alopecia totalis/universalis. Many expanded lesional clones stayed in scalp and blood while on tofacitinib. Any link of baseline CD8+ expansion to response, resting on one nonresponder, remains uncertain.

Treatment given: oral pan-JAK inhibitor, 5-10 mg twice daily. Of note for this clone: The antigen is not known.

RNA was extracted and reverse transcribed into cDNA as the sequencing template. Sequenced by immunoSEQ multiplex PCR; TCRdb stores in-frame clones only, minus some. The sample holds about 210,000 clones, around 66% seen once. This receptor was identified in a human donor with alopecia areata. The source was CD4+ T cells sorted from blood, collected at approximately week 45, from a patient treated with tofacitinib.

The CDR3 region has the DNA TGCGCCAGCAGTGGGACTAGTCGTAGAGTCGAGCAGTACTTC. This gives the protein CASSGTSRRVEQYF. This chain uses TRBV10-2 with TRBJ2-7, with TRBD2 identical over 7 bases. Per the germline V gene, CDR1 is WSHSY and CDR2 is SAAADI. Losses at the gene ends were 4 bases for V and 6 bases for J; bases not matched to a gene: 9. This CDR3 is built from 14 residues.